The next 19 T cell receptor beta chains were all read from a single sample in a study of immune cell composition in non-small cell lung cancer. Data came from immunoSEQ multiplex PCR; TCRdb stores just in-frame clones and leaves some out. The table lists 6,500 to 7,000 clones, 84% of them singletons, with 12% in the top ten. Normal lung sampling was at least 3 cm from the tumour, as distant as possible. Material for sequencing was non-adjacent lung tissue. These receptors originate from a human donor with non-small cell lung cancer.

This clone was counted a few times. The rearrangement uses TRBV14 and TRBJ2-1, with D perhaps assigned TRBD1 or TRBD2 (5 bases each). Germline CDR1 reads SGHDN; CDR2 reads FVKESK. The CDR3 is 13 amino acids. Trimming left V 4 bases short and J 5 bases short, with 9 bases between. CDR3 sequence (DNA): TGTGCCAGCAGCCCCGGGACGCACAATGAGCAGTTCTTC. Translating it yields CASSPGTHNEQFF.

The J gene is TRBJ2-3, the V gene TRBV15; D possibly corresponds to TRBD1 (6 bases). Trimming pared 6 bases from V and 6 bases from J, leaving 22 bases between. This CDR3 has 16 amino acids. Germline V lookup: CDR1 LNHNV, CDR2 YYDKDF (reference sequence). CDR3 coding DNA: TGTGCCACCAGTCCGAGAGCCCCAGGGGCGGGTGATACGCAGTATTTT. Translated, it gives CATSPRAPGAGDTQYF. The whole variable domain, remainder taken from reference TRBV15 and TRBJ2-3, is DAMVIQNPRYQVTQFGKPVTLSCSQTLNHNVMYWYQQKSSQAPKLLFHYYDKDFNNEADTPDNFQSRRPNTSFCFLDIRSPGLGDTAMYLCATSPRAPGAGDTQYFGPGTRLTVL.

The chain uses TRBV10-1 and TRBJ1-2; a possible D gene is TRBD1 (5 bases). Germline values: CDR1 WNHNN, CDR2 SYGVQD (reference sequence). The CDR3 runs to 19 residues. The V end lost 0 bases, the J end lost 4 bases, and 24 bases lay between the germline ends. The CDR3, as DNA: TGCGCCAGCAGTGAGTCTACCGGGACGGCCGTTTGCGCGGTCTATGGCTACACCTTC. Protein: CASSESTGTAVCAVYGYTF.

This clone turned up a few times. The V and J genes are TRBV4-2 and TRBJ1-1; D call uncertain. The CDR3 length is 14 residues. The V gene lost 4 bases and the J gene lost 1 base, with 10 bases spanning the gap. Germline loops: CDR1 LGHNA, CDR2 YNFKEQ. CDR3 residues: CASSLTRANTEAFF. The CDR3 DNA reads as TGTGCCAGCAGCCTCACAAGGGCGAACACTGAAGCTTTCTTT.

The CDR3 sequence is CAWSNFKQGGGTEAFF. Here the CDR3 DNA reads TGTGCCTGGAGTAATTTTAAACAGGGTGGCGGGACTGAAGCTTTCTTT. This chain links TRBV30 with TRBJ1-1; a possible D gene is TRBD1 (6 bases). The germline V gene has CDR1 GTSNPN and CDR2 SVGIG (reference sequence). CDR3 length: 16 amino acids. Trimming took 2 bases from V and 5 from J, leaving 21 bases between them.

This clone turned up a few times. This chain connects TRBV19 to TRBJ1-1; D not resolved. Trimming left V 0 bases short and J 5 bases short, with 4 bases between. CDR3 length: 12 amino acids. Germline lookup yields CDR1 LNHDA and CDR2 SQIVND (reference sequence). CDR3 DNA: TGTGCCAGTAGTATAGATCAAACTGAAGCTTTCTTT. Translating it yields CASSIDQTEAFF.

The V gene is TRBV28, the J gene TRBJ1-2; no definite D call. The germline V and J ends were trimmed by 2 bases and 0 bases, with 7 bases remaining between them. CDR1 MDHEN and CDR2 SYDVKM come from the germline V gene. CDR3 length equals 14 residues. Here the CDR3 DNA reads TGTGCCAGCAGTTTAGTGGGGACTAACTATGGCTACACCTTC. It translates to CASSLVGTNYGYTF.

The rearrangement links TRBV2 to TRBJ2-7; a weak D match, TRBD1 (6 bases). The germline V gene encodes CDR1 SNHLY and CDR2 FYNNEI. V lost 6 bases to trimming and J lost 1 base, with 13 bases between them. The CDR3 is made up of 14 amino acids. This chain's CDR3 is CASSQYRDSYEQYF. The DNA for the CDR3 is TGTGCCAGCAGCCAGTACAGGGATTCCTACGAGCAGTACTTC.

Only a few counts were recorded for this clone. The V call is TRBV19, the J call TRBJ1-4, with D possibly matching TRBD1 (6 bases). In germline, CDR1 is LNHDA, CDR2 SQIVND (reference sequence). The CDR3 loop spans 15 amino acids. V lost 4 bases and J 8 bases, leaving 17 bases between the germline ends. The chain's CDR3 is CASSTSDSGREKLFF. Written as DNA, the CDR3 is TGTGCCAGTAGTACCTCGGACAGCGGACGGGAAAAACTGTTTTTT.

The chain has TRBV19 and TRBJ2-7; no reliable D call. The germline V and J ends were trimmed by 1 base and 1 base, with 11 bases remaining between them. CDR1 LNHDA and CDR2 SQIVND come from the germline V gene (reference sequence). The CDR3 is 15 amino acids. CDR3 residues: CASSIGDSVSYEQYF. The CDR3 coding sequence is TGTGCCAGTAGTATAGGTGACTCGGTTTCCTACGAGCAGTACTTC.

The chain combines TRBV11-1 with TRBJ1-2, with no clear D. The CDR3 runs to 13 residues. V lost 2 bases and J 8 bases, leaving 12 bases between the germline ends. The germline V gene encodes CDR1 SGHAT and CDR2 FQDESV (reference sequence). Here the CDR3 reads CASSLPTPRGYTF. CDR3 DNA sequence: TGTGCCAGCAGCTTACCGACCCCTAGAGGCTACACCTTC. The full variable domain, in which reference TRBV11-1 and TRBJ1-2 provide the parts outside the CDR3, is EAEVAQSPRYKITEKSQAVAFWCDPISGHATLYWYRQILGQGPELLVQFQDESVVDDSQLPKDRFSAERLKGVDSTLKIQPAELGDSAMYLCASSLPTPRGYTFGSGTRLTVV.

The chain uses TRBV5-6 and TRBJ1-5, with TRBD1 as a possible D gene (6 bases). CDR1 is SGHDT, CDR2 YYEEEE, per germline. Trimming removed 3 bases from V and 0 bases from J, with 13 bases in between. This CDR3 has 16 amino acids. This CDR3 reads CASSSRTVFSNQPQHF. CDR3 bases: TGTGCCAGCAGCTCGCGGACAGTGTTTAGCAATCAGCCCCAGCATTTT.

The V call is TRBV7-9, the J call TRBJ1-3; D is ambiguous. Germline lookup yields CDR1 SEHNR and CDR2 FQNEAQ (reference sequence). V lost 1 base and J 10 bases, leaving 11 bases between the germline ends. CDR3 length equals 13 residues. CDR3: CASSLETLWTIYF. The CDR3 DNA is TGTGCCAGCAGCTTAGAGACTCTATGGACCATATATTTT.

The chain recombines TRBV19 with TRBJ2-2; D not certain. From germline, CDR1 is LNHDA and CDR2 SQIVND (reference sequence). Trimming removed 4 bases at V and 1 base at J, with 4 bases between. The CDR3 sequence is 13 residues long. This chain's CDR3 is CASSNQNTGELFF. CDR3 bases: TGTGCCAGTAGTAATCAGAACACCGGGGAGCTGTTTTTT.

The chain joins TRBV28 to TRBJ1-4; D uncertain. The CDR3 is 15 amino acids. Germline-derived CDR1 and CDR2 are MDHEN and SYDVKM. V gave up 5 bases and J gave up 7 bases, with 17 bases separating them. The CDR3 nucleotides are TGTGCCAGCAGTCCAAACAAGGGTACGGGTGAAAAACTGTTTTTT. Protein: CASSPNKGTGEKLFF.

This sequence joins TRBV7-2 and TRBJ2-7; TRBD1 matches 8 bases. V lost 5 bases and J lost 1; bases outside the gene matches: 7. This CDR3 region has 15 residues. CDR1 and CDR2 from the germline V gene are SGHTA and FQGNSA. The CDR3, as DNA: TGTGCCAGCAGCCCAGGGACAGGAATGTCCTACGAGCAGTACTTC. Protein product: CASSPGTGMSYEQYF.

The V gene is TRBV7-3, the J gene TRBJ1-2; D gene unclear. The CDR3 consists of 12 residues. V lost 5 bases and J 10 bases, leaving 14 bases between the germline ends. Germline assignment: CDR1 SGHTA and CDR2 FQGTGA. The CDR3 is CASSAEQRFYTF. In DNA form, the CDR3 reads TGTGCCAGCAGCGCCGAACAGCGCTTCTACACCTTC.

The rearrangement joins TRBV7-9 to TRBJ2-1; TRBD2 might be the D (7 bases). Germline CDR1 reads SEHNR; CDR2 reads FQNEAQ (reference sequence). The CDR3 contains 12 residues. V gave up 4 bases and J gave up 8 bases, with 9 bases separating them. The CDR3 DNA follows: TGTGCCAGCAGCTGGGGGGGCGATGAGCAGTTCTTC. It specifies CASSWGGDEQFF.

This rearrangement joins TRBV14 to TRBJ1-4; D gene uncertain. This CDR3 region has 13 residues. Germline V CDR1 and CDR2: SGHDN, FVKESK. V gave up 4 bases and J gave up 11 bases, with 14 bases separating them. This chain's CDR3 is CASSLLGREKLFF. CDR3 nucleotide sequence: TGTGCCAGCAGCCTCCTCGGGAGGGAGAAACTGTTTTTT. Complete variable domain (other parts from reference TRBV14 and TRBJ1-4): EAGVTQFPSHSVIEKGQTVTLRCDPISGHDNLYWYRRVMGKEIKFLLHFVKESKQDESGMPNNRFLAERTGGTYSTLKVQPAELEDSGVYFCASSLLGREKLFFGSGTQLSVL.